These T cell receptor beta chains were read from a single sample in a study of blood T cells in healthy people across ages. TCRdb reanalysed the 5' RACE reads using MiXCR and keeps one entry per CDR3 protein. The data contain roughly 930,000 distinct CDR3 sequences, around 48% of them seen just once; the ten biggest clones take up around 15%. Source material: blood. These receptors were obtained from a man aged 25 to 45 in good health. The CDR3 runs from the conserved cysteine through the conserved F or W. A D gene is named only where the DNA matches it firmly. A row's size may be missing; if present it is once, few, many or a size class.

V,D,size,J,DNA,CDR3
TRBV7-8,TRBD2,few,TRBJ2-5,TGTGCCAGCAGCTTCCTTAGCGGGGGGGCCTCGGAGACCCAGTACTTC,CASSFLSGGASETQYF
TRBV20-1,NA,NA,TRBJ1-5,TGCAGTGCTAGGCCCAGAGGCATCAATCAGCCCCAGCATTTT,CSARPRGINQPQHF
TRBV3-1,NA,NA,TRBJ2-4,TGTGCCAGCAGCCAAGAGCAAGGGGTGGCCAAAAACATTCAGTACTTC,CASSQEQGVAKNIQYF
TRBV7-2,TRBD1,NA,TRBJ1-2,TGTGCCAGCAGCTTAGAGGTGGGACAGAAGGGCTACACCTTC,CASSLEVGQKGYTF
TRBV15,NA,NA,TRBJ2-3,TGTGCCACCAGCAGAGGAGGGGTGCGTACAGATACGCAGTATTTT,CATSRGGVRTDTQYF
TRBV5-1,NA,few,TRBJ2-5,TGCGCCAGCAGCAGTGGTCTGGAGACCCAGTACTTC,CASSSGLETQYF
TRBV6-1,TRBD2,NA,TRBJ2-5,TGTGCCAGCAGTGAATGGGCTAGCGGGGCTCAAGAGACCCAGTACTTC,CASSEWASGAQETQYF
TRBV6-1,NA,NA,TRBJ2-5,TGTGCCAGCAGTGGAGCCGGACACGGAATCCAAGAGACCCAGTACTTC,CASSGAGHGIQETQYF
TRBV18,NA,NA,TRBJ1-4,TGTGCCAGCTCACCACCAGGGGGGCAGGATGAAAAACTGTTTTTT,CASSPPGGQDEKLFF
TRBV6-1,NA,NA,TRBJ2-7,TGTGCCGGGTACTTGGACGAGCAGTACTTC,CAGYLDEQYF
TRBV20-1,NA,NA,TRBJ2-7,TGCAGTGCTAGAGTCGTTATGGGGGGATTCCACGAGCAGTACTTC,CSARVVMGGFHEQYF
TRBV6-5,TRBD1,NA,TRBJ2-4,TGTGCCAGCAGTTACTCCGGGACAGGGGCAAACATTCAGTACTTC,CASSYSGTGANIQYF
TRBV3-1,NA,NA,TRBJ1-2,TGTGCCAGCAGCCTGGGGTCGCCCGCTGGGTACACCTTC,CASSLGSPAGYTF
TRBV19,NA,few,TRBJ2-3,TGTGCCAGTAGCATGGCGTGGGATACGCAGTATTTT,CASSMAWDTQYF
TRBV6-2/TRBV6-3,NA,NA,TRBJ2-7,TGTGCCAGCAGCATGGGACACCCGCCCGACGAGCAGTACTTC,CASSMGHPPDEQYF
TRBV6-6,NA,NA,TRBJ2-3,TGTGCCAGCATTTCAGTTGGTGCGCAGTATTTT,CASISVGAQYF
TRBV20-1,TRBD1,NA,TRBJ1-1,TGCAGTGCTAAACAGGGGGCTTTGAACACTGAAGCTTTCTTT,CSAKQGALNTEAFF
TRBV28,NA,NA,TRBJ2-7,TGTGCCAGCAGTCTCCCGTCCAGCGGCTACGAGCAGTACTTC,CASSLPSSGYEQYF
TRBV6-5,TRBD2,NA,TRBJ2-3,TGTGCCAGCAGTTACTCAGGGACTAACACAGATACGCAGTATTTT,CASSYSGTNTDTQYF
TRBV28,TRBD1,NA,TRBJ1-5,TGTGCCAGCAGTTTCCCCCCAGGACAGGGAAATCAGCCCCAGCATTTT,CASSFPPGQGNQPQHF
TRBV4-1,NA,many,TRBJ2-7,TGCGCCAGCAGCCAGGAAGGCGACATTGCCTACGAGCAGTACTTC,CASSQEGDIAYEQYF
TRBV9,NA,NA,TRBJ2-5,TGTGCCAGCAGCGTAGGGACTGGCGGGGTCCAAGAGACCCAGTACTTC,CASSVGTGGVQETQYF
TRBV6-1,TRBD2,NA,TRBJ2-1,TGTGCCAGCCAGACGACTAGCGGGGGGCCTCTCGAGCAGTTCTTC,CASQTTSGGPLEQFF
TRBV9,TRBD1,NA,TRBJ2-1,TGTGCCAGCAGCTTAGGACAGGGCCAAGGGGAGTTCTTC,CASSLGQGQGEFF
TRBV3-1,NA,many,TRBJ1-6,TGTGCCAGCAGCCAAGAGTCGGCAGGGCTAGTCTCACCCCTCCACTTT,CASSQESAGLVSPLHF
TRBV5-1,TRBD1,once,TRBJ1-2,TGCGCCAGCAGCTTGACAGGGGGCGCGGAGCATGACTACACCTTC,CASSLTGGAEHDYTF
TRBV6-2/TRBV6-3,TRBD1,NA,TRBJ1-5,TGTGCCAGCAGTCCGGGACAGGGCGGGCCCCAGCATTTT,CASSPGQGGPQHF
TRBV6-5,NA,few,TRBJ2-7,TGTGCATCCCGTAGGGGGAATTTCTACGAGCAGTACTTC,CASRRGNFYEQYF
TRBV6-2/TRBV6-3,NA,NA,TRBJ2-7,TGTGCCAGCCAGATCCAATCCACGACACGGAGCTCCTACGAGCAGTACTTC,CASQIQSTTRSSYEQYF
TRBV29-1,TRBD1,NA,TRBJ2-7,TGCAGCGTAGAGGGGACAGGGGATCGCTACGAGCAGTACTTC,CSVEGTGDRYEQYF
TRBV6-5,TRBD1,few,TRBJ1-2,TGTGCCAGCAGGGCCGGGACAGGGGCCTTCTATGGCTACACCTTC,CASRAGTGAFYGYTF
TRBV30,NA,NA,TRBJ2-7,TGTGCCTGGAGTGTTGCGGGGCCGGTCTACGAGCAGTACTTC,CAWSVAGPVYEQYF
TRBV29-1,TRBD2,few,TRBJ2-5,TGCAGCGTTGAAGGTCGGCTAGCGGGGACCCAGTACTTC,CSVEGRLAGTQYF
TRBV12-3/TRBV12-4,NA,NA,TRBJ2-1,TGTGCCAGCGGGGTTAATCACAATGAGCAGTTCTTC,CASGVNHNEQFF
TRBV10-3,TRBD1,NA,TRBJ1-1,TGTGCCATCAGCCGGGGACAGGAGAACACTGAAGCTTTCTTT,CAISRGQENTEAFF
TRBV27,NA,NA,TRBJ2-7,TGTGCCAGCAGTTTAGTGGGGGGCATCCCCTACGAGCAGTACTTC,CASSLVGGIPYEQYF
TRBV7-2,NA,NA,TRBJ1-1,TGTGCCAGCAGCAGACAGGCGAGCACTGAAGCTTTCTTT,CASSRQASTEAFF
TRBV14,NA,NA,TRBJ2-7,TGTGCCAGCAGCCAAGTCACGGGGCCCTACGAGCAGTACTTC,CASSQVTGPYEQYF
TRBV9,NA,NA,TRBJ1-2,TGTGCCAGCAGCGCCGGACGGAGTAGCTATGGCTACACCTTC,CASSAGRSSYGYTF
TRBV3-1,NA,NA,TRBJ2-7,TGTGCCAGCAGCCGCGGGGTTCCCTCCTACGAGCAGTACTTC,CASSRGVPSYEQYF
TRBV6-1,NA,NA,TRBJ1-2,TGTGCCAGCAGTGAACCCCCGGGTACCTATGGCTACACCTTC,CASSEPPGTYGYTF
TRBV6-5,TRBD2,few,TRBJ2-1,TGTGCCAGCAGCTCCCCTCTAGCGGGGGCAAGCAATGAGCAGTTCTTC,CASSSPLAGASNEQFF
TRBV7-2,TRBD1,NA,TRBJ1-1,TGTGCCAGCAGCTTAGAGACAGGGCTCATGGCTGAAGCTTTCTTT,CASSLETGLMAEAFF
TRBV3-1,TRBD1,NA,TRBJ1-2,TGTGCCAGCAGCTACCGGACAGGGAACGGTGGCTACACCTTC,CASSYRTGNGGYTF
TRBV28,NA,NA,TRBJ2-6,TGTGCCAGCAGTTTCGCCGACTCTTACCTATCTGGGGCCAACGTCCTGACTTTC,CASSFADSYLSGANVLTF
TRBV6-6,NA,NA,TRBJ2-7,TGTGCCAGCAGTGACAGTATCTACGAGCAGTACTTC,CASSDSIYEQYF
TRBV4-1,TRBD2,NA,TRBJ2-1,TGCGCCAGCAGCCAAGTTGGGAAACTAGCGGGAGGCAATGAGCAGTTCTTC,CASSQVGKLAGGNEQFF
TRBV20-1,NA,NA,TRBJ1-1,TGCAGTGCTAGTGGTCAGAAGAACACTGAAGCTTTCTTT,CSASGQKNTEAFF
TRBV18,TRBD1,NA,TRBJ1-1,TGTGCCAGCTCACCACTTTATGCCCAGGGGGGCACTGAAGCTTTCTTT,CASSPLYAQGGTEAFF
TRBV24-1,TRBD1,NA,TRBJ1-5,TGTGCCACCAGTGACCCGCGGACAGGGCCCAATCAGCCCCAGCATTTT,CATSDPRTGPNQPQHF
TRBV19,NA,NA,TRBJ1-5,TGTGCCAGTAGAATAACAGGGTATAGCAATCAGCCCCAGCATTTT,CASRITGYSNQPQHF
TRBV5-1,NA,NA,TRBJ1-5,TGCGCCAGCGGATCCAGGGAAAGGTATCAGCCCCAGCATTTT,CASGSRERYQPQHF
TRBV6-1,NA,NA,TRBJ2-3,TGTGCCAGCAGTGAAGGGATGGCGGGAAACACAGATACGCAGTATTTT,CASSEGMAGNTDTQYF